This is a list of T cell receptor beta chains from one sample in a study of beta chain features in type 1 diabetes. Libraries were prepared by immunoSEQ multiplex PCR; TCRdb keeps only in-frame clonotypes and omits some of them. The sample has 150,000 to 190,000 clones, 7.5% to 10% seen once. The specimen sequenced was central memory CD4+ T cells from blood. The source of these receptors is a man aged 18 to 35 in good health. Each CDR3 is given with its conserved first and last residue. A D gene is named only where the DNA matches it firmly. Part of the rows lack a size; the others show once, few, many or a class for expanded clones.

j_gene,d_gene,v_gene,abundance,CDR3nt,CDR3aa
TRBJ1-2,-,TRBV7-3,-,TGTGCCAGCAGCAACGGGCTTCGGGGTCCGGGGGGCTACACCTTC,CASSNGLRGPGGYTF
TRBJ2-7,TRBD1,TRBV7-2,few,TGTGCCAGCAGCTTACAACAGGGGGCTTCCTACGAGCAGTACTTC,CASSLQQGASYEQYF
TRBJ2-1,TRBD2,TRBV9,once,TGTGCCAGCAGCGTGACTAGCGGGAGTGGGCATGAGCAGTTCTTC,CASSVTSGSGHEQFF
TRBJ1-1,-,TRBV11-2,-,TGTGCCAGCAGCAAACTAACAGGGACGAACACTGAAGCTTTCTTT,CASSKLTGTNTEAFF
TRBJ2-1,TRBD2,TRBV9,few,TGTGCCAGCAGCGAGAGCGGGGGGGCGTCCTACAATGAGCAGTTCTTC,CASSESGGASYNEQFF
TRBJ1-5,-,TRBV4-1,-,TGCGCCAGCAGCCAAGATGGGAGCGGGGGAACGGGGCAGCCCCAGCATTTT,CASSQDGSGGTGQPQHF
TRBJ1-5,-,TRBV9,-,TGTGCCAGCAGCGTAGGCTTCGGAGGACAGCCCCAGCATTTT,CASSVGFGGQPQHF
TRBJ2-7,-,TRBV7-8,few,TGTGCCAGCAGCGCCGCCGGTCAAGCATACGAGCAGTACTTC,CASSAAGQAYEQYF
TRBJ1-1,-,TRBV6-5,few,TGTGCCAGCAGTCTTAGCCGGGGGAACACTGAAGCTTTCTTT,CASSLSRGNTEAFF
TRBJ1-3,TRBD1,TRBV9,-,TGTGCCAGCAGCGCCCCGTCCGGGACAGCGCTCAGCGGCGACACCATATATTTT,CASSAPSGTALSGDTIYF
TRBJ1-2,-,TRBV5-6,few,TGTGCCAGCAGCCCGACAGGCCGCTATGGCTACACCTTC,CASSPTGRYGYTF
TRBJ2-7,-,TRBV6-1,-,TGTGCCAGCAGACAGGGTGTCTACGAGCAGTACTTC,CASRQGVYEQYF
TRBJ1-2,-,TRBV27,few,TGTGCCAGCAGTTCCCTCGTTTCAGGACTCCACACCTTC,CASSSLVSGLHTF
TRBJ2-6,-,TRBV5-4,few,TGTGCCAGCAGCTTGAGCGGGCCCAGCTCTGGGGCCAACGTCCTGACTTTC,CASSLSGPSSGANVLTF
TRBJ2-2,TRBD1,TRBV30,-,TGTGCCTGGAGTCGAGGGGGCAGGGAGCTGTTTTTT,CAWSRGGRELFF
TRBJ1-2,-,TRBV6-9,few,TGTGCCAGCAGTGTCGGGGACATGGGCTACACCTTC,CASSVGDMGYTF
TRBJ2-7,TRBD2,TRBV4-2,few,TGTGCCAGCAGCCAAGATCTTCTGAGCGGGGGGGGGTTCTACGAGCAGTACTTC,CASSQDLLSGGGFYEQYF
TRBJ1-2,TRBD1,TRBV6-5,few,TGTGCCAGCAGTTACAACAGGGGGCGAGGTGGCTACACCTTC,CASSYNRGRGGYTF
TRBJ2-7,TRBD1,TRBV6-6,few,TGTGCCAGCAGTCACACAGGGGGGAGTTCCTACGAGCAGTACTTC,CASSHTGGSSYEQYF
TRBJ2-7,TRBD1,TRBV6-1,-,TGTGCCAGCAGTGAGACAACTTCAGGGGGCCGACACGAGCAGTACTTC,CASSETTSGGRHEQYF
TRBJ1-1,-,TRBV7-3,few,TGTGCCAGCAGCTTGACAACAGGGACAACTGAAGCTTTCTTT,CASSLTTGTTEAFF
TRBJ1-1,-,TRBV11-2,few,TGTGCCAGCAGCTCCTTCCGGGGTACTGAAGCTTTCTTT,CASSSFRGTEAFF
TRBJ2-2,-,TRBV7-9,few,TGTGCCAGCAGCTTAGACAGAAACACCGGGGAGCTGTTTTTT,CASSLDRNTGELFF
TRBJ2-2,TRBD2,TRBV9,few,TGTGCCAGCAGCGTCGGGGGGGAGGCCGGGGAGCTGTTTTTT,CASSVGGEAGELFF
TRBJ1-3,-,TRBV4-2,few,TGTGCCAGCAGCCAAGAAAGGGGCAGGACCCTATATTTT,CASSQERGRTLYF